A selection of T cell receptor beta chains follows, all from one sample in a study of cytomegalovirus exposure and HLA in healthy donors. TCRdb keeps only in-frame clones here, not all; method: immunoSEQ multiplex PCR. Of just over 150,000 clones listed, about 76% are singletons. Sequenced material: PBMCs. These receptors were taken from a female donor in good health and CMV-seronegative. Both conserved end residues are part of each CDR3. D genes are given only for firm matches. Clone size is given for some rows only: seen once, a few or many times, or a class if the clone is expanded.

TRBJ2-3	TRBV4-1	-	-	CASSQVGDRRGYF	TGCGCCAGCAGCCAAGTTGGGGACCGGAGGGGGTATTTT
TRBJ2-2	TRBV7-9	once	TRBD1	CASSVDRGSNTGELFF	TGTGCCAGCAGCGTCGACAGGGGTTCGAACACCGGGGAGCTGTTTTTT
TRBJ1-1	TRBV30	-	-	CAWGRNSVRNTEAFF	TGTGCCTGGGGGAGGAACTCTGTTCGGAACACTGAAGCTTTCTTT
TRBJ2-7	TRBV27	-	TRBD1	CASTQTGGEQYF	TGTGCCAGCACCCAGACAGGGGGCGAGCAGTACTTC
TRBJ1-5	TRBV5-6	-	-	CASSLPGDNQPQHF	TGTGCCAGCAGCTTGCCGGGGGACAATCAGCCCCAGCATTTT
TRBJ1-3	TRBV5-8	-	-	CASSNRDTYSGNTIYF	TGTGCCAGCAGCAACCGGGACACCTACTCTGGAAACACCATATATTTT
TRBJ1-5	TRBV27	-	TRBD1	CASSPRPATGGRQPQHF	TGTGCCAGCAGTCCCCGCCCGGCGACAGGGGGCCGGCAGCCCCAGCATTTT
TRBJ1-6	TRBV11-1	-	-	CASSPGERYSPLHF	TGTGCCAGCAGCCCTGGGGAGCGGTATTCACCCCTCCACTTT
TRBJ2-3	TRBV6-5	few	-	CASSAGGGGADTQYF	TGTGCCAGCAGCGCCGGCGGGGGCGGGGCAGATACGCAGTATTTT
TRBJ2-1	TRBV6-5	few	TRBD1	CASSYSQGVYNEQFF	TGTGCCAGCAGTTACTCGCAGGGGGTTTACAATGAGCAGTTCTTC
TRBJ1-4	TRBV18	-	-	CASSPLGGVGNEKLFF	TGTGCCAGCTCACCACTCGGCGGCGTTGGTAATGAAAAACTGTTTTTT